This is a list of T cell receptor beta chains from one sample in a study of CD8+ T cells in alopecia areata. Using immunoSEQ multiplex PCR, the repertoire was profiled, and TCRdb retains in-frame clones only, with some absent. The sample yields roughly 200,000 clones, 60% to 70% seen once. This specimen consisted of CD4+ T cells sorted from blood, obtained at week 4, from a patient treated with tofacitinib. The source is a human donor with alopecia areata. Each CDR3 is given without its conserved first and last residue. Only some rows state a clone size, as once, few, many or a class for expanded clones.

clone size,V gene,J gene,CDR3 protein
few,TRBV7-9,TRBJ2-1,ASAGSGGLAAL
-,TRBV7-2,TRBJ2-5,ASSFLKASSETQY
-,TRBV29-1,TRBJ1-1,SVELGQNTEAF
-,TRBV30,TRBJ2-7,AWSGVPSSYEQY
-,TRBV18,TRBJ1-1,ASSEYSGQLNTEAF
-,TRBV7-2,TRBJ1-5,ASSSSGARSYQPQH
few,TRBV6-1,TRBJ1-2,ASTWSPDGGYGYT
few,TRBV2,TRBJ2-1,ASGSSGGRGEQF
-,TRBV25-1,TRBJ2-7,ASSAGTGLYEQY
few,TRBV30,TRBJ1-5,AWSVGESQPQH
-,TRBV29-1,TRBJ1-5,SVYEGYSNQPQH
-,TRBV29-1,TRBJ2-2,SARTGGRGGELF
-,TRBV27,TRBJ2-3,ASSLVGLSTDTQY
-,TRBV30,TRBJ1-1,AWRGDREYTEAF
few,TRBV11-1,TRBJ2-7,ASSMPPPYEQY
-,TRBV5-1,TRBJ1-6,ASSWSDNSPLH
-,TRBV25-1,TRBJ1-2,ASSEPRSPNYGYT
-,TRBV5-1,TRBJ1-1,ASSLGQGAAEAF
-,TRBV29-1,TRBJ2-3,SVSSGGAFTDTQY
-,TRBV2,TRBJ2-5,ASSPDYQETQY
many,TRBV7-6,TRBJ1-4,ASSPSGGRGSEKLF
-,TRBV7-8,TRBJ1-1,ASGQLNTEAF
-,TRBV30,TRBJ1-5,ALQGGRGQPQH
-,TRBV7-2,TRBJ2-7,ASSPTNQAGEQY
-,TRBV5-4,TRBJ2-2,ASSSSGGAYTGELF
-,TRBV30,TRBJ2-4,AWSVGLEGDIQY
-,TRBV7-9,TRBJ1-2,ASSLDGSRYGYT
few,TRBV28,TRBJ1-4,ASSYRGGKLF
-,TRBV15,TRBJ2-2,ATSRSAGELF
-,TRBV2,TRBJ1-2,ASSEAGQGRYGYT
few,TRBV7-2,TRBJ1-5,ASSLRWDQPQH
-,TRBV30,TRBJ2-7,AWSYGRYYEQY
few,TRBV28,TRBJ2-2,ASSPGDRGNTGELF
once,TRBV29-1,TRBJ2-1,SVAGQGFEQF